Listed here are 10 T cell receptor beta chains from one sample, sequenced in a study of response to subunit inactivated influenza vaccine. TCRdb processed the RT-PCR reads anew with MiXCR; each CDR3 protein has one entry. This table has a few hundred thousand distinct CDR3 sequences, 12% to 15% appearing once. Here the sequenced sample was PBMCs from blood, taken 11 to 12 days after vaccination. The origin of the receptors is a middle-aged man who received an inactivated influenza vaccine.

The rearrangement links TRBV28 to TRBJ2-1, with D perhaps given as TRBD1 or TRBD2 (5 bases each). Trimming took off 6 bases at V and 1 base at J, with 19 bases between the two ends. CDR1 and CDR2 (germline): MDHEN, SYDVKM. The CDR3 contains 17 residues. The DNA of the CDR3 is TGTGCCAGCAGATCGGGACCCAGAATTTTTTCCTACAATGAGCAGTTCTTC. This sequence encodes CASRSGPRIFSYNEQFF. Complete variable domain (other parts from reference TRBV28 and TRBJ2-1): DVKVTQSSRYLVKRTGEKVFLECVQDMDHENMFWYRQDPGLGLRLIYFSYDVKMKEKGDIPEGYSVSREKKERFSLILESASTNQTSMYLCASRSGPRIFSYNEQFFGPGTRLTVL.

The CDR3 protein is CASSSQAGGTEAFF. In DNA, the CDR3 is TGTGCCAGCAGCTCGCAGGCGGGCGGCACTGAAGCTTTCTTT. The chain employs TRBV7-2 and TRBJ1-1; D gene unclear. Trimming took off 4 bases at V and 4 bases at J, with 13 bases between the two ends. The length of the CDR3 is 14 residues. Germline CDR1 is SGHTA and CDR2 is FQGNSA.

This clonotype was found a few times. The chain joins TRBV14 to TRBJ2-3, with D possibly being TRBD1 or TRBD2 (5 bases each). Between the trimmed V and J ends, which lost 0 bases and 3 bases, there was a span of 10 bases. Looked up from germline, CDR1 is SGHDN and CDR2 is FVKESK. CDR3 size: 15 residues. The CDR3 coding sequence is TGTGCCAGCAGCCAAGACAGTGGGACGACAGATACGCAGTATTTT. Translation: CASSQDSGTTDTQYF.

This clonotype came up a few times. The V call is TRBV28, the J call TRBJ2-1; D may be TRBD2 (6 bases). Germline CDR1 is MDHEN and CDR2 is SYDVKM. The CDR3 sequence is 16 residues long. Trimming took 5 bases from V and 4 from J, leaving 18 bases between them. The CDR3 DNA reads TGTGCCAGCAGTGCCCTCGGAGGGGCTCTGTACAATGAGCAGTTCTTC. This sequence encodes CASSALGGALYNEQFF.

This sequence joins TRBV5-6 and TRBJ1-2; D is unclear. Germline V gene data show CDR1 as SGHDT and CDR2 as YYEEEE. This CDR3 spans 14 amino acids. V was cut by 0 bases and J by 7 bases, with 13 bases left in between. The CDR3 DNA reads TGTGCCAGCAGCTTGGGCAGGCTTAAGGGTGGCTACACCTTC. Protein: CASSLGRLKGGYTF.

The chain couples TRBV12-3 or TRBV12-4 to TRBJ2-1; perhaps TRBD1 as D (6 bases). Between the trimmed V and J ends, which lost 3 bases and 3 bases, there was a span of 9 bases. The CDR3 runs to 14 residues. As DNA, the CDR3 is TGTGCCAGCAGTTTTGTACAGGGCTACAATGAGCAGTTCTTC. Amino acid sequence: CASSFVQGYNEQFF.

The V gene is TRBV4-3, the J gene TRBJ2-1, with 7 bases that match TRBD1. After removal of 4 bases from V and 4 bases from J, the junction contained 4 bases not matched to a gene. The CDR3 is 14 amino acids. The germline gives CDR1 LGHNA, CDR2 YSLEER. The CDR3 nucleotides are TGCGCCAGCAGCCGGGACAGACTTTACAATGAGCAGTTCTTC. Amino acids: CASSRDRLYNEQFF.

This clonotype occurred a few times. The V and J genes are TRBV12-3 or TRBV12-4 and TRBJ2-5, with 9 bases that match TRBD2. CDR3 size: 14 residues. V trimming: 2 bases; J trimming: 3 bases; junction bases outside the gene matches: 1. The CDR3 protein is CASSLSSGKETQYF. The DNA for the CDR3 is TGTGCCAGCAGTTTATCTAGCGGGAAAGAGACCCAGTACTTC.

This clonotype was observed a few times. The gene calls are TRBV5-5 and TRBJ2-5; 8 bases fit TRBD2. CDR3 length: 16 amino acids. The V gene's germline CDR1 is SGHKS and CDR2 YYEKEE (reference sequence). V shed 4 bases and J 5 bases; nucleotides not matched to a gene: 13. CDR3 nucleotide sequence: TGTGCCAGCAGCCTGTCGGCGTCCGGGAGGGCTGAGACCCAGTACTTC. Amino acids: CASSLSASGRAETQYF.

This chain uses TRBV20-1 with TRBJ2-3; 14 bases are a match to TRBD2. With 5 bases clipped from V and 5 bases from J, the junction kept 6 bases outside the gene matches. The V gene's germline CDR1 is DFQATT and CDR2 SNEGSKA (reference sequence). The CDR3 spans 15 residues. The CDR3 sequence: CSAPGTSGSLDTQYF. CDR3 sequence (DNA): TGCAGTGCTCCCGGGACTAGCGGGAGTTTAGATACGCAGTATTTT.